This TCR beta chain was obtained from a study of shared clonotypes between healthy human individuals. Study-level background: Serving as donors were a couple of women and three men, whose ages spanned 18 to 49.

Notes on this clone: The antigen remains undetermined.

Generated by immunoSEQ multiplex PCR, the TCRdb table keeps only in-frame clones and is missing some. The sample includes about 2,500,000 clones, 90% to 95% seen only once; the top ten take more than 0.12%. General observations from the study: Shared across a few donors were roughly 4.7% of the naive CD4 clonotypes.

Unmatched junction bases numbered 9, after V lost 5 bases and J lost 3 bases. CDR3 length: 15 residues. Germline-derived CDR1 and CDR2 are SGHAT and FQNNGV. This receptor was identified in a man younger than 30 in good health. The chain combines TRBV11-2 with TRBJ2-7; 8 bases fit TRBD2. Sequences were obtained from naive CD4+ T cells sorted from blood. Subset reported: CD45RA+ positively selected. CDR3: CASSPYGRDFYEQYF. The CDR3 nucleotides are TGTGCCAGCAGCCCCTACGGGAGGGATTTCTACGAGCAGTACTTC.